This T cell receptor (beta chain) was identified in a study of tumor-infiltrating lymphocytes in primary liver carcinoma. Across the whole study: Men as well as women, aged 30 to 69 years, made up the patients. About 3.65 to 7.13 million productive TCRbeta reads were obtained from the samples, with similar numbers across tissue types.

Co-extracted RNA and DNA came from approximately 20-30 mg of unsorted bulk tissue. Chronic HBV infection, which was untreated, was present in the patients. Separate regions, five per tumor, were sampled. The researchers produced TCR beta cDNA from around 500 ng total RNA with a constant-region primer. Sequencing libraries for TCR beta derived from three nested multiplex PCR rounds that used slightly modified ARM-PCR. A C-beta reverse primer and TRBV1-TRBV30 forward primers served in each of the first two PCR rounds, at around 10 cycles apiece. A single record per CDR3 protein comes from TCRdb applying MiXCR to the multiplex PCR reads. The profile shows roughly 91,000 distinct CDR3 sequences, 69% of them singletons. CDR1 and CDR2 (germline): SGHRS, YFSETQ. There are 15 residues in the CDR3. V was clipped by 7 bases and J by 3 bases; unmatched bases: 10. This clonotype was counted ten times or more.

The chain joins TRBV5-1 to TRBJ2-5, with 9 bases identical to TRBD2. The clonotype was recovered from a woman aged 60-70 years with primary liver carcinoma and hepatitis B virus infection. Sequencing was carried out using liver tumor tissue from sampling region 5. Subset noted: tumor region T5, tumor centre. The CDR3 is CASGLAGVPKETQYF. DNA for the CDR3: TGCGCCAGCGGATTAGCGGGAGTCCCGAAAGAGACCCAGTACTTC. Full variable domain (remainder filled in from reference TRBV5-1 and TRBJ2-5): KAGVTQTPRYLIKTRGQQVTLSCSPISGHRSVSWYQQTPGQGLQFLFEYFSETQRNKGNFPGRFSGRQFSNSRSEMNVSTLELGDSALYLCASGLAGVPKETQYFGPGTRLLVL.